The sequence of this T cell receptor (beta chain) was determined in a study of cytomegalovirus exposure and HLA in healthy donors. Study information: A prior study identified approximately 110 million unique TCR beta sequences from about 180 million T cells. The study, taken as a whole, reports: A later analysis showed TCR association rates differing by HLA locus, peaking at DRB1 and lowest at HLA-C. After further analysis at a later stage, some 15,000 TCR beta sequences were associated with HLA alleles at 0.05 false discovery rate.

Per germline, CDR1 SSHAT and CDR2 FNYEAQ (reference sequence). Trimming removed 5 bases from V and 5 bases from J; junction bases left unmatched: 7. CDR3 length: 14 amino acids. As concerns this clone: Its antigen is still unknown.

This PCR relied on a set of 60 Vbeta primers and 13 Jbeta primers. Assay: immunoSEQ multiplex PCR; the TCRdb copy retains only in-frame clones and omits some. This sample has roughly 170,000 clones, with about 81% found just once. The rearrangement uses TRBV7-7 and TRBJ2-5, with TRBD1 matching over 8 bases. This sequence originates from a woman in her 30s in good health and CMV-seronegative. Material for sequencing was PBMCs. The CDR3 spells CASSPGTGGETQYF. Written as DNA, the CDR3 is TGTGCCAGCAGCCCGGGGACAGGTGGCGAGACCCAGTACTTC. Combining the CDR3 with reference TRBV7-7 and TRBJ2-5 gives the whole variable domain GAGVSQSPRYKVTKRGQDVTLRCDPISSHATLYWYQQALGQGPEFLTYFNYEAQPDKSGLPSDRFSAERPEGSISTLTIQRTEQRDSAMYRCASSPGTGGETQYFGPGTRLLVL.